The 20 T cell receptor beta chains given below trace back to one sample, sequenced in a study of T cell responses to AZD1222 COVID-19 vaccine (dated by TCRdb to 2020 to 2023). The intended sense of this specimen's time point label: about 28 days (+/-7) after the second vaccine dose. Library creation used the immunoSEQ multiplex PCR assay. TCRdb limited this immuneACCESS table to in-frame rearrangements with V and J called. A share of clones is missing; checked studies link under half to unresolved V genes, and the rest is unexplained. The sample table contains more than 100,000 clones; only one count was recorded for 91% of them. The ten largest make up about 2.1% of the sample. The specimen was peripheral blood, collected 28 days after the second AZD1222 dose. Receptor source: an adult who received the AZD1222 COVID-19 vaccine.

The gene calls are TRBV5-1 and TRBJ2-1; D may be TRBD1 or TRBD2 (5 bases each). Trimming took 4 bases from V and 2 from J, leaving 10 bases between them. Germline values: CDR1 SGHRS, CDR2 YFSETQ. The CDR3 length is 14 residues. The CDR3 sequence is CASSPGPPYNEQFF. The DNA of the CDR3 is TGCGCCAGCAGCCCGGGACCTCCCTACAATGAGCAGTTCTTC.

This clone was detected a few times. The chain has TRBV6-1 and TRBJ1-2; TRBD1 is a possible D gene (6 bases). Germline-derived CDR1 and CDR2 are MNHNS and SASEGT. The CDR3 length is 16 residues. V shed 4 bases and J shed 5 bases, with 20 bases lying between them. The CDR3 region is CASSANGAGGAYGYTF. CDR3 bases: TGTGCCAGCAGTGCTAACGGCGCCGGGGGCGCGTATGGCTACACCTTC.

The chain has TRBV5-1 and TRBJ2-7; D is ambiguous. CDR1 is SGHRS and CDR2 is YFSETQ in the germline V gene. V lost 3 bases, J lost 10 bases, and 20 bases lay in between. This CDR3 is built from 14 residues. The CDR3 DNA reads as TGCGCCAGCAGCTCCGGGCCAAGTTCTTCCCCACAGTACGTC. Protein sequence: CASSSGPSSSPQYV.

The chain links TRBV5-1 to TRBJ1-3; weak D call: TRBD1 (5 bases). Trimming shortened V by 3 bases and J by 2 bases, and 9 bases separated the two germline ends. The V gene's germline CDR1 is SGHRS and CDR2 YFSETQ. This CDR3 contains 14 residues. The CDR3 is CASSYDRTGNTIYF. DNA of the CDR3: TGCGCCAGCAGCTATGACAGAACTGGAAACACCATATATTTT. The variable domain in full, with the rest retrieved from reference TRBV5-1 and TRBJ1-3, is KAGVTQTPRYLIKTRGQQVTLSCSPISGHRSVSWYQQTPGQGLQFLFEYFSETQRNKGNFPGRFSGRQFSNSRSEMNVSTLELGDSALYLCASSYDRTGNTIYFGEGSWLTVV.

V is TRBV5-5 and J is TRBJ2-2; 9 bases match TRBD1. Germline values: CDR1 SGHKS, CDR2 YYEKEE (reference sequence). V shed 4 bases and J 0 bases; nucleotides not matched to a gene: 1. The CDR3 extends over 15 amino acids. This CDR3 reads CASSGQGTNTGELFF. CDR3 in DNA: TGTGCCAGCAGCGGACAGGGGACGAACACCGGGGAGCTGTTTTTT.

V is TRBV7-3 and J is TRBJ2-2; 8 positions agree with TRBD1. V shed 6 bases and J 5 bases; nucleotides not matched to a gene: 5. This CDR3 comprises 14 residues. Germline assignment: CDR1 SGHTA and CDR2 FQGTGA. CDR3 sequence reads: CASRPDRVTGELFF. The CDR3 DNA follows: TGTGCCAGCAGACCGGACAGGGTGACCGGGGAGCTGTTTTTT.

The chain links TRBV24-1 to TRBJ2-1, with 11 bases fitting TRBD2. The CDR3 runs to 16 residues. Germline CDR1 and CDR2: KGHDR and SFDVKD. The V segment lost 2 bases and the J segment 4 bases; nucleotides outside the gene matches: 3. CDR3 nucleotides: TGTGCCACCAGTGATTCAAGACTAGCGGGATACAATGAGCAGTTCTTC. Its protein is CATSDSRLAGYNEQFF.

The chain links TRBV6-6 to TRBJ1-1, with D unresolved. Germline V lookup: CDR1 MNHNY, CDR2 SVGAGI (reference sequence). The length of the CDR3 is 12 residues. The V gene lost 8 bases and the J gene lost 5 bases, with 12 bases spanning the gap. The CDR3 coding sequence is TGTGCCAGCGGACTAAGGGAGACTGAAGCTTTCTTT. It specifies CASGLRETEAFF.

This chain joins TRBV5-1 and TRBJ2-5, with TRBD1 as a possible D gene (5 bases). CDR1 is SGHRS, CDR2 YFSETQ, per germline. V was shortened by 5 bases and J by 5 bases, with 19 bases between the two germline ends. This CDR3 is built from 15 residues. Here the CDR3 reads CASRLLGPGRETQYF. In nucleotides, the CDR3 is TGCGCCAGCAGGCTGCTGGGGCCTGGTCGGGAGACCCAGTACTTC.

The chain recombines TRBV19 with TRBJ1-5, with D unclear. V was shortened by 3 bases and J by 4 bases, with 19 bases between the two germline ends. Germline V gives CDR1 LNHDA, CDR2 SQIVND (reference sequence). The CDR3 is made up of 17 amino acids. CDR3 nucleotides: TGTGCCAGTAGTATTCTCGCAGCCGGCCCTGGGAATCAGCCCCAGCATTTT. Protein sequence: CASSILAAGPGNQPQHF.

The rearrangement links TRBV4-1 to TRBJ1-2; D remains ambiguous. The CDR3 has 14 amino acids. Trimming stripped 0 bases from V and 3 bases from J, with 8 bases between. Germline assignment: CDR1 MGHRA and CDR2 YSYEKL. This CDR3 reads CASSQDVGDYGYTF. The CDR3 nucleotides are TGCGCCAGCAGCCAAGATGTTGGGGACTATGGCTACACCTTC.

The CDR3 DNA reads as TGTGCCAGCAGCCCCCATGGCCAAGAGACCCAGTACTTC. Translating gives CASSPHGQETQYF. The rearrangement uses TRBV3-1 (or the pseudogene TRBV3-2) and TRBJ2-5; D is unresolved. Germline lookup yields CDR1 LGHDT and CDR2 YNNKEL (reference sequence). V was clipped by 4 bases and J by 1 base, with 7 bases between them. The CDR3 extends over 13 amino acids.

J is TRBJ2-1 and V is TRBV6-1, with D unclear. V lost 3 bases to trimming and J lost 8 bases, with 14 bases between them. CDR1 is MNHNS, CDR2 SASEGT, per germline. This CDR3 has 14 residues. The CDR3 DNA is TGTGCCAGCAGTGATAGGGTATTACAATATGAGCAGTTCTTC. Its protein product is CASSDRVLQYEQFF.

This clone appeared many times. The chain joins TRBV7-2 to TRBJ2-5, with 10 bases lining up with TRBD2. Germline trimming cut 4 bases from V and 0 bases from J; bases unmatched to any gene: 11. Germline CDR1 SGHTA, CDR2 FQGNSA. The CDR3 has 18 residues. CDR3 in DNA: TGTGCCAGCAGCTCCGACGGACTAGCGGATATGTACCAAGAGACCCAGTACTTC. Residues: CASSSDGLADMYQETQYF.

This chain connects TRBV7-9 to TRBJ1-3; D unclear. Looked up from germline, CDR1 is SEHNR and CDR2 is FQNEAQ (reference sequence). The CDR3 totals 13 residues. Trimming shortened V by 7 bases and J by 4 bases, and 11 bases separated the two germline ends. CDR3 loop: CASNPGQGNTIYF. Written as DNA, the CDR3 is TGTGCCAGCAACCCGGGTCAAGGAAACACCATATATTTT. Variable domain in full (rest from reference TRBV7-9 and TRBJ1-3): DTGVSQNPRHKITKRGQNVTFRCDPISEHNRLYWYRQTLGQGPEFLTYFQNEAQLEKSRLLSDRFSAERPKGSFSTLEIQRTEQGDSAMYLCASNPGQGNTIYFGEGSWLTVV.

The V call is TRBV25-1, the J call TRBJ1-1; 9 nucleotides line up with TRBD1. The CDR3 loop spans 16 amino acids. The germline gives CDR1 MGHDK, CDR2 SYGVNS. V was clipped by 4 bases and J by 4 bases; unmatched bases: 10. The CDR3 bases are TGTGCCAGCAGTGCATCGACAGGGGGAGGTAGCACTGAAGCTTTCTTT. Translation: CASSASTGGGSTEAFF.

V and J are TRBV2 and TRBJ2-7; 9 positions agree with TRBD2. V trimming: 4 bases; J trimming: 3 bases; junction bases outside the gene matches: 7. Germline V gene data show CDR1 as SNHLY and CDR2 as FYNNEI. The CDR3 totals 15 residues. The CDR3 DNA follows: TGTGCCAGCAGTGCCCGCCCTAGCGGGATCTACGAGCAGTACGTC. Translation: CASSARPSGIYEQYV.

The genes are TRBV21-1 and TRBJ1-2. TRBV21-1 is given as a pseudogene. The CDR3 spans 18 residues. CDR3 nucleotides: TGTGCCAGCATTCTCTCTCTGCATTCTGTGAGTCTTCCGACCTGCTACACCTTC. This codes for CASILSLHSVSLPTCYTF.

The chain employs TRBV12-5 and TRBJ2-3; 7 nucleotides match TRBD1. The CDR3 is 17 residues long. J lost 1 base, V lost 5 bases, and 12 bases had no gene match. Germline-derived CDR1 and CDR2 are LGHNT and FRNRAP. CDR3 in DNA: TGTGCTAGTGGTACCCCTCTGACAGGGACAGGCACAGATACGCAGTATTTT. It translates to CASGTPLTGTGTDTQYF. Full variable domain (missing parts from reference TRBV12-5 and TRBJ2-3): DARVTQTPRHKVTEMGQEVTMRCQPILGHNTVFWYRQTMMQGLELLAYFRNRAPLDDSGMPKDRFSAEMPDATLATLKIQPSEPRDSAVYFCASGTPLTGTGTDTQYFGPGTRLTVL.

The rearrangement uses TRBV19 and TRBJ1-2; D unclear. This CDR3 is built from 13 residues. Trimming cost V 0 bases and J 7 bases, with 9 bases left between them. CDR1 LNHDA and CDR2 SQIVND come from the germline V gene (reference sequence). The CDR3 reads CASSIERGSGYTF. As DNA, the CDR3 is TGTGCCAGTAGTATAGAACGGGGATCTGGCTACACCTTC.